This T cell receptor beta chain is from a study of OX40 agonist ivuxolimab in advanced cancers. Across the study: At doses from 0.01 to 10 mg/kg, patients were given intravenous ivuxolimab every 2 weeks. The study reported partial responses in three patients: one hepatocellular carcinoma, two cutaneous melanoma. Study-wide results and limits: Dosing at 0.1 to 3.0 mg/kg was accompanied by clonal expansion of CD4+ and CD8+ blood T cells by week 6.

About this clone itself: No antigen is known for it.

Libraries were prepared by immunoSEQ multiplex PCR; TCRdb keeps only in-frame clonotypes and omits some of them. There are 98,000 or so clones in the sample; less than 90% occur only once, and over 0.65% lies in the top ten. The CDR3 spans 15 residues. V was shortened by 8 bases and J by 9 bases, with 20 bases between the two germline ends. Per the germline V gene, CDR1 is MDHEN and CDR2 is SYDVKM. The chain uses TRBV28 and TRBJ1-6, with D possibly matching TRBD1 (6 bases). Source: CD4+ or CD8+ T cells sorted from blood, taken in a trial of the OX40 agonist ivuxolimab. This sequence was found in an adult with an advanced solid tumor such as melanoma, head and neck, liver or kidney cancer. For the CDR3, the DNA is TGTGCCAGCCGAATGAGACAGGAATCGGGTTCACCCCTCCACTTT. It yields the protein CASRMRQESGSPLHF.